This TCR beta chain was recovered during a study of blood T cell repertoires in COVID-19. Measured with immunoSEQ multiplex PCR; TCRdb has only the in-frame clones, and not every one. The sample contains tens of thousands of clones, about 90% of which appear only once. Germline CDR1 reads SGHDN; CDR2 reads FVKESK. CDR3 length: 14 amino acids. The trim removed 5 bases at V and 11 bases at J, leaving 6 bases unmatched. This clonotype originated in a woman in her fifties or sixties in a cohort sampled during active COVID-19. The J gene is TRBJ2-1, the V gene TRBV14; TRBD2 matches at 13 bases. Sequencing was done on a sample of peripheral blood. The CDR3: CASSARTSGSKQFF. The CDR3 DNA reads TGTGCCAGCAGCGCCCGGACTAGCGGGAGTAAGCAGTTCTTC.